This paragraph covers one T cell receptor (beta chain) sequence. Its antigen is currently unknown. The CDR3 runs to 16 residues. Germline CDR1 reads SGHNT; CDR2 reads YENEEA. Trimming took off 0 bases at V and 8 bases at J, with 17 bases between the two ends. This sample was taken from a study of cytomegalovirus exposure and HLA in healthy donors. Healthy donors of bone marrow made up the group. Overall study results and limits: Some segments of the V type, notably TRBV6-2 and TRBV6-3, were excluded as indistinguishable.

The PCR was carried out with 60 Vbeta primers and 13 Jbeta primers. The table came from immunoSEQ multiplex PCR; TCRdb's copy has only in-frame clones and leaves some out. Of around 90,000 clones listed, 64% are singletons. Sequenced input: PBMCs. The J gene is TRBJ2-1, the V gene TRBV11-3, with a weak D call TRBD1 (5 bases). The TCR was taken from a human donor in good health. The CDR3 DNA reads TGTGCCAGCAGCTTAGACATGGCAGGCACAGGCCATGAGCAGTTCTTC. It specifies CASSLDMAGTGHEQFF.